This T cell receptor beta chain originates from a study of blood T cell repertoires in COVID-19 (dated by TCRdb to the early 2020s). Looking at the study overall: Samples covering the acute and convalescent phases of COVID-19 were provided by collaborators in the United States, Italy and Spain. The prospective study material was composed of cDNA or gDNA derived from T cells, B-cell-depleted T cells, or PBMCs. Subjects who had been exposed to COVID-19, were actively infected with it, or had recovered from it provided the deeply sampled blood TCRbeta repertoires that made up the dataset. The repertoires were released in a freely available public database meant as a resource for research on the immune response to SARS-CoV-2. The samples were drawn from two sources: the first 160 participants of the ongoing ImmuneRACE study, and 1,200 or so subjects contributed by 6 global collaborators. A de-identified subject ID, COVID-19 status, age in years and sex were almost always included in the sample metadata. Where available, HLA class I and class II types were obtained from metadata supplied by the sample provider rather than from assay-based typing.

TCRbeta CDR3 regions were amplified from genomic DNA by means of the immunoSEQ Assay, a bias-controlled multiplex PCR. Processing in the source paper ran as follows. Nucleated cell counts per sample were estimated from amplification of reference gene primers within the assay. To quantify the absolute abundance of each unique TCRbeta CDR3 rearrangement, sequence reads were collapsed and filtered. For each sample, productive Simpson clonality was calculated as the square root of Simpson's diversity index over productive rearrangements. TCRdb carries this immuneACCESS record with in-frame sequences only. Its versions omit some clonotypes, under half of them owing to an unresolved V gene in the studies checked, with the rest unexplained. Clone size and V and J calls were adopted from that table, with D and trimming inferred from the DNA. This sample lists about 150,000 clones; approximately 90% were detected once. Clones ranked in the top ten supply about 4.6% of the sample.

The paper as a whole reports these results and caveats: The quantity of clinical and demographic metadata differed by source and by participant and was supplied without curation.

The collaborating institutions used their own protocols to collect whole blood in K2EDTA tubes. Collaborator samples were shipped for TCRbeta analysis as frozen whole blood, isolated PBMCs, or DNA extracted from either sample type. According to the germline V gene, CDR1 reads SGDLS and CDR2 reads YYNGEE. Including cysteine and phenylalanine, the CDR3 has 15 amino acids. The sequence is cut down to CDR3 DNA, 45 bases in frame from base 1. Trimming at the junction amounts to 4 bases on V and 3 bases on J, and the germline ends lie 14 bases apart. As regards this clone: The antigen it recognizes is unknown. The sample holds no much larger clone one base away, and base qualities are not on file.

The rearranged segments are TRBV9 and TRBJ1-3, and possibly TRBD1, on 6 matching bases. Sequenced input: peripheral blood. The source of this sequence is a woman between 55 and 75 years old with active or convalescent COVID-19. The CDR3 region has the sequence CASSLLGQIGNTIYF. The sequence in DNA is TGTGCCAGCAGCCTTTTAGGACAGATTGGAAACACCATATATTTT.